This T cell receptor beta chain originates from a study of T cell clones after liver transplantation. Overall study context: Liver transplant recipients had immunosuppression withdrawal attempted within 2 years. Tolerant meant at least one year fully off immunosuppression without liver enzymes above twice normal.

Profiling relied on immunoSEQ multiplex PCR, and the TCRdb table lists in-frame clones only, not all of them. The table includes 70,000 to 95,000 clones, approximately 87% detected once. Germline V lookup: CDR1 SGHDN, CDR2 FVKESK. The CDR3 covers 13 residues. Trimming left V 10 bases short and J 0 bases short, with 12 bases between. The receptor's source is a human patient who received a liver transplant. Part of the T cell pool may stem from the graft donor. Sample: CD4+ T cells from blood, taken at the 22-month timepoint. The chain uses TRBV14 and TRBJ1-1; D is ambiguous. In DNA form, the CDR3 reads TGTGCCACCCGAACGGAGGTGAACACTGAAGCTTTCTTT. This encodes CATRTEVNTEAFF.